One sample yielded the 4 T cell receptor beta chains listed below, sequenced in a study of CD8 T cells in Susac syndrome. With random hexamers, about 0.45 to 1 ug RNA was reverse transcribed. MiXCR, run by TCRdb on the immunoSEQ multiplex PCR reads, gives a single entry per CDR3 protein. The data contain about 120,000 distinct CDR3 sequences, just under 95% of them seen just once; the ten biggest clones take up around 0.28%. Specimen: CD8+ T cells from PBMCs. These receptors were obtained from a human donor with Susac syndrome.

V usage is TRBV19 and J usage is TRBJ1-1, with D perhaps TRBD1 (5 bases). CDR1 and CDR2 from the germline V gene are LNHDA and SQIVND (reference sequence). Trimming stripped 6 bases from V and 6 bases from J, with 11 bases between. The CDR3 length is 12 residues. CDR3 protein: CASSPWGAEAFF. The CDR3 region has the DNA TGTGCCAGTAGCCCGTGGGGGGCTGAAGCTTTCTTT.

This clonotype was found once. J is TRBJ2-7 and V is TRBV27, with D perhaps given as TRBD1 or TRBD2 (5 bases each). The CDR3 is made up of 14 amino acids. V shed 0 bases and J shed 7 bases, with 13 bases lying between them. Germline V gives CDR1 MNHEY, CDR2 SMNVEV (reference sequence). CDR3 sequence reads: CASSLSNLGVEQYF. As DNA, the CDR3 is TGTGCCAGCAGTTTATCGAATTTGGGGGTTGAGCAGTACTTC.

The rearrangement joins TRBV5-5 to TRBJ2-3; D possibly matches TRBD1 or TRBD2 (5 bases each). V was pared by 1 base and J by 6 bases, with 6 bases between. CDR1 is SGHKS, CDR2 YYEKEE, per germline (reference sequence). The CDR3 sequence is 12 residues long. Here the CDR3 DNA reads TGTGCCAGCAGCTTGTGGGGGGATACGCAGTATTTT. It translates to CASSLWGDTQYF.

The chain combines TRBV20-1 with TRBJ1-2, with 8 bases aligning to TRBD1. With 3 bases clipped from V and 2 bases from J, the junction kept 5 bases outside the gene matches. This CDR3 contains 14 residues. CDR1 and CDR2 (germline): DFQATT, SNEGSKA (reference sequence). CDR3 sequence reads: CSASDRDRNYGYTF. The CDR3 nucleotides are TGCAGTGCTAGCGACCGGGACAGGAACTATGGCTACACCTTC.